This TCR beta chain was identified in a study of early T cells in non-severe SARS-CoV-2 infection. Study-wide points: In VDJdb matching, anti-spike CD8 responses were favored while private and CD4 specificities went missing.

In germline, CDR1 is SQVTM, CDR2 ANQGSEA. V dropped 4 bases and J dropped 2; count of bases not matched to a gene: 3. The CDR3 is 13 residues long. This clonotype was counted at least ten times. Antigen unknown. Attachment of unique molecular identifiers to individual cDNA molecules was performed. TCRdb called the 5' RACE reads again in MiXCR, with one record for every CDR3 protein. The sample carries under 85,000 distinct CDR3 sequences, around 13% recorded once. Sample: whole blood. The genes are TRBV29-1 and TRBJ2-7; 9 nucleotides line up with TRBD1. This sequence was found in an adult who was a healthcare worker with PCR-confirmed SARS-CoV-2 infection or an uninfected control (not recorded which). As DNA, the CDR3 is TGCAGCGTTGTAAGGGACAGGGCCTACGAGCAGTACTTC. Translating gives CSVVRDRAYEQYF.